This entry lists 30 T cell receptor beta chains sequenced from one sample in a study of blood T cell repertoires in COVID-19. Sequencing was performed with immunoSEQ multiplex PCR; in TCRdb, only in-frame clones are kept and a portion is missing. The sample has 70,000 to 95,000 clones, under 90% seen once; the top ten hold under 15%. Sample: peripheral blood. These receptors were collected from a human donor in a cohort sampled during active COVID-19.

The V gene is TRBV7-3, the J gene TRBJ2-1; unclear D gene. This CDR3 contains 13 residues. Germline lookup yields CDR1 SGHTA and CDR2 FQGTGA. The germline V and J ends were trimmed by 5 bases and 3 bases, with 8 bases remaining between them. The CDR3 DNA follows: TGTGCCAGCAGCCTGGCGGTCTACAATGAGCAGTTCTTC. Its translation is CASSLAVYNEQFF.

V usage is TRBV5-1 and J usage is TRBJ2-7; the D gene is possibly TRBD2 (7 bases). V shed 6 bases and J shed 4 bases, with 17 bases lying between them. This CDR3 has 14 amino acids. Germline CDR1 is SGHRS and CDR2 is YFSETQ. CDR3 DNA sequence: TGCGCCAGCACCCTGACGGGGGGCACTTACGAGCAGTACTTC. This encodes CASTLTGGTYEQYF.

The chain combines TRBV19 with TRBJ1-2, with TRBD1 matching over 10 bases. The germline V gene has CDR1 LNHDA and CDR2 SQIVND (reference sequence). The CDR3 runs to 16 residues. V shed 5 bases and J 1 base; nucleotides not matched to a gene: 7. Here the CDR3 reads CASSARDRGLNYGYTF. The CDR3 DNA sequence: TGTGCCAGTAGTGCCCGGGACAGGGGCCTTAACTATGGCTACACCTTC.

CDR3 loop: CASSLFGAGGELFF. As DNA, the CDR3 is TGTGCCAGCAGCTTATTTGGGGCTGGTGGGGAGCTGTTTTTT. This chain connects TRBV7-3 to TRBJ2-2, with D possibly matching TRBD1 (5 bases). This CDR3 contains 14 residues. Trimming took off 2 bases at V and 8 bases at J, with 12 bases between the two ends. Germline CDR1 is SGHTA and CDR2 is FQGTGA.

The J gene is TRBJ2-2, the V gene TRBV9; 9 positions agree with TRBD2. CDR1 and CDR2 from the germline V gene are SGDLS and YYNGEE. The junction had 10 bases not matched to a gene; V was cut back by 1 base and J by 6 bases. The CDR3 totals 17 residues. The CDR3 sequence is CASSVNSGLASSGELFF. Written as DNA, the CDR3 is TGTGCCAGCAGCGTAAACTCCGGACTAGCGTCCTCCGGGGAGCTGTTTTTT.

This chain uses TRBV7-9 with TRBJ1-3; no clear D gene. V lost 3 bases and J 0 bases, leaving 15 bases between the germline ends. This CDR3 is built from 17 residues. Germline V gene data show CDR1 as SEHNR and CDR2 as FQNEAQ (reference sequence). The CDR3 here is CASSFSGVWNSGNTIYF. In DNA form, the CDR3 reads TGTGCCAGCAGCTTTAGCGGGGTATGGAACTCTGGAAACACCATATATTTT.

The chain uses TRBV29-1 and TRBJ1-1; unclear D gene. The germline V gene has CDR1 SQVTM and CDR2 ANQGSEA. CDR3 size: 12 residues. V lost 4 bases and J lost 6, with 12 bases in between. CDR3 nucleotide sequence: TGCAGCGTTGTTGTATCTGAGGCTGAAGCTTTCTTT. Its translation: CSVVVSEAEAFF.

This clone was seen only once. CDR3 DNA sequence: TGTGCCAGCAGAGACGACTCCGGGTCGAATTCACCCCTCCACTTT. This codes for CASRDDSGSNSPLHF. V is TRBV6-5 and J is TRBJ1-6; no clear D. The CDR3 runs 15 residues. Germline V CDR1 and CDR2: MNHEY, SVGAGI. Trimming removed 6 bases from V and 7 bases from J, with 16 bases in between.

This chain's CDR3 is CASSPRGQDIQYF. CDR3 in DNA: TGTGCCAGCAGCCCTCGGGGACAGGACATTCAGTACTTC. The chain links TRBV3-1 (or the pseudogene TRBV3-2) to TRBJ2-4; 8 bases map to TRBD1. This CDR3 region has 13 residues. With 4 bases clipped from V and 8 bases from J, the junction kept 4 bases outside the gene matches. Germline loops: CDR1 LGHDT, CDR2 YNNKEL (reference sequence).

This chain connects TRBV7-9 to TRBJ1-5; 9 nucleotides align to TRBD1. V lost 1 base and J lost 3; bases outside the gene matches: 4. This CDR3 region has 16 residues. CDR1 is SEHNR, CDR2 FQNEAQ, per germline (reference sequence). The CDR3 loop is CASSLVDRGYNQPQHF. The CDR3 coding sequence is TGTGCCAGCAGCTTAGTGGACAGGGGTTACAATCAGCCCCAGCATTTT.

V usage is TRBV29-1 and J usage is TRBJ1-4; D gene unclear. V was cut by 6 bases and J by 7 bases, with 18 bases left in between. Germline V lookup: CDR1 SQVTM, CDR2 ANQGSEA. This CDR3 contains 14 residues. The CDR3 loop is CSVDPDFRREKLFF. DNA of the CDR3: TGCAGCGTGGACCCGGACTTTAGACGTGAAAAACTGTTTTTT.

The chain uses TRBV5-1 and TRBJ2-7, with 10 bases matching TRBD2. The ends lost 4 bases at V and 3 bases at J; junction bases unmatched: 4. This CDR3 comprises 14 residues. The germline CDR1 and CDR2 sequences are SGHRS and YFSETQ. This CDR3 reads CASSGASGGYEQYF. The DNA for the CDR3 is TGCGCCAGCAGCGGGGCTAGCGGGGGCTACGAGCAGTACTTC.

This chain joins TRBV29-1 and TRBJ1-3; TRBD1 aligns across 11 bases. Trimming removed 3 bases from V and 3 bases from J; junction bases left unmatched: 1. Germline V gene sequence: CDR1 SQVTM, CDR2 ANQGSEA. This CDR3 spans 14 amino acids. This CDR3 is CSVEGQGVGNTIYF. DNA of the CDR3: TGCAGCGTTGAGGGACAGGGGGTTGGAAACACCATATATTTT.

The V gene is TRBV14, the J gene TRBJ1-2; TRBD1 matches 7 bases. CDR3 size: 14 residues. The germline V gene has CDR1 SGHDN and CDR2 FVKESK. V was pared by 3 bases and J by 8 bases, with 9 bases of the junction left unmatched. DNA for the CDR3: TGTGCCAGCAGCCATCCGGGACAGAGAGGGGGCTACACCTTC. Its translation is CASSHPGQRGGYTF.

The chain is built from TRBV2 and TRBJ2-3; D possibly corresponds to TRBD2 (6 bases). The length of the CDR3 is 12 residues. The V gene's germline CDR1 is SNHLY and CDR2 FYNNEI. Trimming took off 7 bases at V and 15 bases at J, with 20 bases between the two ends. The CDR3 protein is CASTEGLDSGYF. Written as DNA, the CDR3 is TGTGCCAGCACCGAGGGACTCGACAGTGGATATTTT.

The J gene is TRBJ1-3, the V gene TRBV5-1; 7 bases are shared with TRBD1. The germline V gene has CDR1 SGHRS and CDR2 YFSETQ. CDR3 length: 16 residues. V gave up 4 bases and J gave up 1 base; unmatched junction bases: 8. The CDR3 protein is CASSLGQLGSGNTIYF. The CDR3 bases are TGCGCCAGCAGCCTGGGACAGCTGGGGTCTGGAAACACCATATATTTT.

The V and J genes are TRBV5-8 and TRBJ2-4, with TRBD1 identical over 7 bases. Germline CDR1 is SGHTS and CDR2 is YDEGEE. V gave up 4 bases and J gave up 10 bases; unmatched junction bases: 11. This CDR3 is built from 14 residues. CDR3 DNA: TGTGCCAGCAGCGCCCGACAGGGCCAGTTAATTCAGTACTTC. Translating it yields CASSARQGQLIQYF.

The genes are TRBV10-3 and TRBJ2-3; 7 positions agree with TRBD1. With V trimmed by 8 bases and J by 4 bases, 6 bases remained unmatched. This CDR3 is 13 amino acids long. Germline CDR1 is ENHRY and CDR2 is SYGVKD. This chain's CDR3 is CAIQLGGSDTQYF. The CDR3 bases are TGTGCCATCCAACTAGGGGGCTCAGATACGCAGTATTTT.

V is TRBV18 and J is TRBJ1-5; D is possibly TRBD1 (5 bases). V shed 1 base and J shed 6 bases, with 10 bases lying between them. This CDR3 region has 14 residues. Germline CDR1 and CDR2: KGHSH and LQKENI. CDR3 in amino acids: CASSPQGRGQPQHF. The DNA of the CDR3 is TGTGCCAGCTCACCACAGGGAAGGGGTCAGCCCCAGCATTTT.

This clone was detected only a few times. V gene TRBV5-4 combines with J gene TRBJ1-6; D is perhaps TRBD1 (5 bases). The CDR3 is 15 residues long. The V gene lost 5 bases and the J gene lost 2 bases, with 11 bases spanning the gap. The V gene's germline CDR1 is SGHNT and CDR2 YYREEE (reference sequence). The CDR3 nucleotides are TGTGCCAGCAGAGGGGAGGGAACCTATAATTCACCCCTCCACTTT. It encodes CASRGEGTYNSPLHF.

This chain links TRBV28 with TRBJ1-5; tentatively, D is TRBD1 (5 bases). This CDR3 spans 14 amino acids. Between the trimmed V and J ends, which lost 1 base and 5 bases, there was a span of 9 bases. Germline CDR1 MDHEN, CDR2 SYDVKM. DNA for the CDR3: TGTGCCAGCAGTTTATCGGCAGGGTATCAGCCCCAGCATTTT. Amino acid sequence: CASSLSAGYQPQHF. Full variable domain (outside the CDR3, taken from reference TRBV28 and TRBJ1-5): DVKVTQSSRYLVKRTGEKVFLECVQDMDHENMFWYRQDPGLGLRLIYFSYDVKMKEKGDIPEGYSVSREKKERFSLILESASTNQTSMYLCASSLSAGYQPQHFGDGTRLSIL.

This clone was detected only a few times. The chain couples TRBV5-4 to TRBJ2-5, with 9 bases fitting TRBD1. Germline trimming cut 4 bases from V and 4 bases from J; bases unmatched to any gene: 5. The CDR3 sequence is 14 residues long. The germline V gene encodes CDR1 SGHNT and CDR2 YYREEE (reference sequence). CDR3 amino acids: CASSTGQGRETQYF. CDR3 nucleotides: TGTGCCAGCAGCACGGGACAGGGAAGAGAGACCCAGTACTTC. Filled out from reference TRBV5-4 and TRBJ2-5, the complete variable domain reads ETGVTQSPTHLIKTRGQQVTLRCSSQSGHNTVSWYQQALGQGPQFIFQYYREEENGRGNFPPRFSGLQFPNYSSELNVNALELDDSALYLCASSTGQGRETQYFGPGTRLLVL.

Only a few counts were recorded for this clone. This chain uses TRBV5-6 with TRBJ1-1, with 11 bases that match TRBD1. Trimming took 3 bases from V and 5 from J; bases not matched to a gene: 6. In germline, CDR1 is SGHDT, CDR2 YYEEEE. There are 15 residues in the CDR3. The CDR3 is CASSSPGQGETEAFF. DNA for the CDR3: TGTGCCAGCAGCTCTCCGGGACAGGGGGAGACTGAAGCTTTCTTT. The whole variable domain, remainder taken from reference TRBV5-6 and TRBJ1-1, is DAGVTQSPTHLIKTRGQQVTLRCSPKSGHDTVSWYQQALGQGPQFIFQYYEEEERQRGNFPDRFSGHQFPNYSSELNVNALLLGDSALYLCASSSPGQGETEAFFGQGTRLTVV.

This chain connects TRBV5-4 to TRBJ2-7; TRBD1 agrees at 7 bases. The V segment lost 3 bases and the J segment 0 bases; nucleotides outside the gene matches: 9. Germline lookup yields CDR1 SGHNT and CDR2 YYREEE (reference sequence). This CDR3 is 16 amino acids long. In nucleotides, the CDR3 is TGTGCCAGCAGCTCGGGGACAGACATGAGCTCCTACGAGCAGTACTTC. Its protein is CASSSGTDMSSYEQYF.

The rearrangement uses TRBV3-1 (or the pseudogene TRBV3-2) and TRBJ2-3, with 10 bases matching TRBD2. From germline, CDR1 is LGHDT and CDR2 YNNKEL (reference sequence). The junction had 4 bases not matched to a gene; V was cut back by 4 bases and J by 0 bases. The CDR3 length is 16 residues. CDR3 DNA: TGTGCCAGCAGCCTACGGACTAGCGGAAGCACAGATACGCAGTATTTT. Protein product: CASSLRTSGSTDTQYF.

As DNA, the CDR3 is TGTGCCAGTAGTATAGATCGGGGGAGTGGGGCCAACGTCCTGACTTTC. Amino acids: CASSIDRGSGANVLTF. The chain joins TRBV19 to TRBJ2-6, with D perhaps TRBD2 (6 bases). V gave up 0 bases and J gave up 3 bases, with 9 bases separating them. CDR1 is LNHDA and CDR2 is SQIVND in the germline V gene (reference sequence). The CDR3 consists of 16 residues.

The V call is TRBV20-1, the J call TRBJ1-2; 9 bases align to TRBD1. Per the germline V gene, CDR1 is DFQATT and CDR2 is SNEGSKA (reference sequence). V lost 5 bases, J lost 7 bases, and 2 bases stayed unmatched. This CDR3 is built from 11 residues. The chain's CDR3 is CSAYRGLGYTF. The CDR3 nucleotides read TGCAGTGCTTACAGGGGGCTTGGCTACACCTTC.

The V call is TRBV6-4, the J call TRBJ2-2; 14 bases match TRBD2. Germline assignment: CDR1 MRHNA and CDR2 SNTAGT. V gave up 2 bases and J gave up 4 bases; unmatched junction bases: 6. The length of the CDR3 is 18 residues. As DNA, the CDR3 is TGTGCCAGCAGTGACGGACTAGCGGGGGGCCCGGGCACCGGGGAGCTGTTTTTT. Encoded protein: CASSDGLAGGPGTGELFF.

This clone was recorded a few times. The chain is built from TRBV12-3 or TRBV12-4 and TRBJ1-5; no definite D call. Trimming took off 6 bases at V and 0 bases at J, with 6 bases between the two ends. This CDR3 has 13 residues. CDR3 protein: CASRLSSNQPQHF. CDR3 in DNA: TGTGCCAGCAGGCTAAGTAGCAATCAGCCCCAGCATTTT.

The V and J genes are TRBV2 and TRBJ2-2; 12 bases line up with TRBD1. The CDR3 is 16 amino acids. Per germline, CDR1 SNHLY and CDR2 FYNNEI. V lost 5 bases and J lost 2; bases outside the gene matches: 3. As DNA, the CDR3 is TGTGCCAGCAGTCTGGGGACAGGGGGCAACACCGGGGAGCTGTTTTTT. Amino acids: CASSLGTGGNTGELFF.